This T cell receptor (beta chain) is drawn from a study of blood T cell repertoires in COVID-19. Study background: Nucleic acid was either cDNA or gDNA, and it came from T cells, B-cell-depleted T cells, or PBMCs.

In the original workflow: Amplification with reference gene primers provided the estimates of nucleated cell counts. This table comes from immunoSEQ multiplex PCR, and its TCRdb copy is limited to in-frame clones, with some not included. V, J and clone size are those of that table, while D and trimming were read from the DNA. The sample has about 97,000 clones, 80% to 90% seen once; the top ten hold less than 20%. The CDR3 sequence is 15 residues long. CDR1 and CDR2 (germline): MNHEY, SVGAGI. Trimming cost V 8 bases and J 1 base, with 17 bases left between them. This clone has a single count. The sample consisted of peripheral blood. The receptor was derived from a human donor in a cohort sampled during active COVID-19. The chain employs TRBV6-5 and TRBJ1-1, with D unresolved. The CDR3 DNA reads as TGTGCCAGCCACCCATACGGGGTCGCGAACACTGAAGCTTTCTTT. Translating it yields CASHPYGVANTEAFF.